A selection of T cell receptor beta chains follows, all from one sample in a study of cytomegalovirus exposure and HLA in healthy donors. Profiling relied on immunoSEQ multiplex PCR, and the TCRdb table lists in-frame clones only, not all of them. The sample records over 150,000 clones, 84% being singletons. Input material: PBMCs. These receptors were collected from a young woman in good health and CMV-seropositive. The CDR3 runs from the conserved cysteine through the conserved F or W. Each record gives: V gene, J gene, CDR3 length, D gene, clone size, CDR3 protein, CDR3 DNA. D genes are given only for firm matches. Size values are once, few and many counts, or a class for expanded clones, and some rows have none.

>TRBV28|TRBJ1-2|13|NA|NA
CASSSGFNYGYTF
TGTGCCAGCAGTTCCGGGTTTAACTATGGCTACACCTTC
>TRBV28|TRBJ1-4|13|NA|NA
CAINFAANEKLFF
TGTGCCATCAATTTCGCAGCGAATGAAAAACTGTTTTTT
>TRBV2|TRBJ2-7|15|NA|NA
CASSRGSGGSLEQYF
TGTGCCAGCAGCCGAGGGTCGGGGGGCTCTCTCGAGCAGTACTTC
>TRBV4-2|TRBJ2-5|15|TRBD2|NA
CASSQGTSVQETQYF
TGTGCCAGCAGCCAAGGGACTAGCGTCCAAGAGACCCAGTACTTC
>TRBV4-1|TRBJ2-3|17|TRBD2|NA
CASSPSSGRSGTDTQYF
TGCGCCAGCAGCCCATCTAGCGGGAGGTCCGGCACAGATACGCAGTATTTT
>TRBV5-6|TRBJ1-5|14|TRBD1|NA
CASSRGRSNQPQHF
TGTGCCAGCAGCAGGGGGCGGAGCAATCAGCCCCAGCATTTT
>TRBV27|TRBJ2-1|14|TRBD2|NA
CATKSLAGGNEQFF
TGTGCCACTAAATCCCTAGCGGGAGGGAATGAGCAGTTCTTC
>TRBV28|TRBJ1-2|17|TRBD1|NA
CASSSDPQGALSYGYTF
TGTGCCAGCAGTTCCGATCCACAGGGGGCGCTAAGCTATGGCTACACCTTC
>TRBV19|TRBJ1-3|18|TRBD1|NA
CASKPGTGRPLSGNTIYF
TGTGCCAGTAAACCCGGGACAGGGCGACCCCTCTCTGGAAACACCATATATTTT
>TRBV19|TRBJ2-5|13|NA|NA
CASSRQRRETQYF
TGTGCCAGTAGTCGTCAGCGACGAGAGACCCAGTACTTC
>TRBV2|TRBJ2-2|14|NA|NA
CASKERTSTGELFF
TGTGCCAGCAAAGAAAGGACTTCAACCGGGGAGCTGTTTTTT
>TRBV27|TRBJ1-2|13|NA|few
CASRFGEDYGYTF
TGTGCCAGCCGGTTTGGGGAGGACTATGGCTACACCTTC
>TRBV6-1|TRBJ2-3|14|NA|NA
CASRDDTHTDTQYF
TGTGCCAGCAGAGACGACACTCACACAGATACGCAGTATTTT
>TRBV7-8|TRBJ1-2|14|TRBD1|NA
CASSADRGLIGYTF
TGTGCCAGCAGCGCGGACAGGGGGCTTATTGGCTACACCTTC
>TRBV18|TRBJ2-1|16|NA|NA
CASSPPPGSFPPGQFF
TGTGCCAGCTCACCGCCCCCCGGGAGCTTTCCGCCGGGGCAGTTCTTC
>TRBV5-1|TRBJ2-1|14|TRBD2|NA
CASSSLAGAYEQFF
TGCGCCAGCAGCTCACTAGCGGGAGCGTATGAGCAGTTCTTC
>TRBV2|TRBJ1-1|13|NA|NA
CASRQILNTEAFF
TGTGCCAGCAGACAGATCTTGAACACTGAAGCTTTCTTT
>TRBV27|TRBJ2-1|15|NA|once
CASSLIGGSYNEQFF
TGTGCCAGCAGTTTAATCGGGGGCTCCTACAATGAGCAGTTCTTC
>TRBV27|TRBJ2-1|15|TRBD2|NA
CASSPQRELNNEQFF
TGTGCCAGCAGTCCCCAGCGGGAGCTAAACAATGAGCAGTTCTTC
>TRBV5-1|TRBJ1-4|15|TRBD1|NA
CASSLSGQEEEKLFF
TGCGCCAGCAGCTTGTCAGGACAGGAGGAAGAAAAACTGTTTTTT
>TRBV27|TRBJ2-3|17|TRBD2|NA
CASKKLAGPGGTDTQYF
TGTGCCAGCAAAAAGTTAGCGGGCCCCGGGGGCACAGATACGCAGTATTTT
>TRBV18|TRBJ2-1|12|NA|NA
CASSPLRGEQFF
TGTGCCAGCTCACCACTAAGGGGTGAGCAGTTCTTC
>TRBV7-3|TRBJ2-2|17|TRBD2|NA
CASSPLVLAGGIGELFF
TGTGCCAGCAGTCCCCTGGTGCTAGCGGGAGGGATCGGGGAGCTGTTTTTT
>TRBV5-6|TRBJ2-1|15|NA|NA
CASSFAPYLYNEQFF
TGTGCCAGCAGCTTTGCCCCCTACCTTTACAATGAGCAGTTCTTC
>TRBV7-9|TRBJ2-7|14|NA|NA
CASSLALARGEQYF
TGTGCCAGCAGCTTAGCCCTCGCGCGCGGCGAGCAGTACTTC
>TRBV7-2|TRBJ2-3|15|NA|NA
CASSGTSSPTDTQYF
TGTGCCAGCAGCGGCACTAGTTCACCCACAGATACGCAGTATTTT
>TRBV6-6|TRBJ1-4|13|NA|NA
CASSYSENEKLFF
TGTGCCAGCAGTTACTCCGAGAATGAAAAACTGTTTTTT
>TRBV6-5|TRBJ1-3|14|NA|NA
CASSHRVSGNTIYF
TGTGCCAGCAGCCACAGGGTCTCTGGAAACACCATATATTTT
>TRBV5-1|TRBJ2-7|16|NA|NA
CASSLGTVPSLYEQYF
TGCGCCAGCAGCTTGGGGACAGTCCCCTCACTTTACGAGCAGTACTTC
>TRBV5-1|TRBJ2-3|17|TRBD2|few
CASSLGLAGSSTDTQYF
TGCGCCAGCAGCTTGGGACTAGCGGGATCTAGCACAGATACGCAGTATTTT
>TRBV2|TRBJ1-5|16|TRBD1|NA
CASRGQTGLSNQPQHF
TGTGCCAGCAGGGGACAGACAGGGTTAAGCAATCAGCCCCAGCATTTT
>TRBV9|TRBJ2-5|15|NA|NA
CASSVNEGRRETQYF
TGTGCCAGCAGCGTAAATGAGGGTCGGAGAGAGACCCAGTACTTC
>TRBV29-1|TRBJ1-1|14|TRBD1|NA
CSGRVGTENTEAFF
TGCAGCGGGAGAGTAGGGACAGAGAACACTGAAGCTTTCTTT
>TRBV6-1|TRBJ2-4|15|NA|NA
CASTVNTGQRNIQYF
TGTGCCAGCACCGTAAACACGGGTCAACGAAACATTCAGTACTTC
>TRBV27|TRBJ1-1|14|TRBD1|once
CASSGTGGITEAFF
TGTGCCAGCAGTGGGACAGGGGGAATCACTGAAGCTTTCTTT
>TRBV2|TRBJ2-1|10|NA|NA
CASSGNEQFF
TGTGCCAGCAGCGGCAATGAGCAGTTCTTC
>TRBV6-5|TRBJ1-2|16|TRBD1|NA
CASSYSTTGGSYGYTF
TGTGCCAGCAGTTACTCGACGACAGGGGGATCGTATGGCTACACCTTC
>TRBV29-1|TRBJ2-7|15|TRBD2|NA
CSVEKSGGGTYEQYF
TGCAGCGTTGAAAAGTCGGGCGGGGGGACCTACGAGCAGTACTTC
>TRBV5-6|TRBJ2-4|17|TRBD2|NA
CASSLEPSGRAKNIQYF
TGTGCCAGCAGCTTGGAGCCTAGCGGGAGAGCCAAAAACATTCAGTACTTC
>TRBV28|TRBJ1-1|13|NA|NA
CASSSGGRTEAFF
TGTGCCAGCAGTTCGGGGGGGCGCACTGAAGCTTTCTTT
>TRBV30|TRBJ1-4|14|NA|NA
CAWSVYATNEKLFF
TGTGCCTGGAGTGTATATGCAACTAATGAAAAACTGTTTTTT
>TRBV28|TRBJ1-4|11|NA|few
CATSYIGKLFF
TGTGCCACCTCCTATATCGGAAAACTGTTTTTT
>TRBV2|TRBJ1-5|15|NA|once
CASSGQALSNQPQHF
TGTGCCAGCAGTGGACAGGCGCTGTCCAATCAGCCCCAGCATTTT
>TRBV5-1|TRBJ2-7|16|NA|NA
CASSLDFPGHTYEQYF
TGCGCCAGCAGCTTGGATTTTCCAGGGCATACCTACGAGCAGTACTTC
>TRBV6-5|TRBJ2-5|15|TRBD1|NA
CASRPGTVAEETQYF
TGTGCCAGCAGACCAGGGACAGTGGCCGAAGAGACCCAGTACTTC
>TRBV10-3|TRBJ2-2|14|TRBD2|NA
CAISDRTSTGELFF
TGTGCCATCAGTGACCGGACTAGTACCGGGGAGCTGTTTTTT
>TRBV7-2|TRBJ2-1|17|TRBD2|once
CASSLSVLAGGYNEQFF
TGTGCCAGCAGCTTAAGTGTGCTAGCGGGAGGGTACAATGAGCAGTTCTTC
>TRBV27|TRBJ2-1|16|TRBD2|NA
CASSNIAGVGWNEQFF
TGTGCCAGCAGTAACATAGCGGGAGTGGGTTGGAATGAGCAGTTCTTC
>TRBV5-4|TRBJ1-5|20|TRBD1|NA
CASSFSFPGQAQYSNQPQHF
TGTGCCAGCAGCTTCTCCTTTCCGGGACAGGCCCAATATAGCAATCAGCCCCAGCATTTT
>TRBV12-2|TRBJ1-1|15|NA|NA
CASRLCGASTTEAFF
TGTGCAAGTCGCTTATGCGGGGCCTCCACGACTGAAGCTTTCTTT
>TRBV10-3|TRBJ1-3|15|TRBD1|once
CAISAGQGPGNTIYF
TGTGCCATCAGTGCCGGACAGGGACCTGGAAACACCATATATTTT
>TRBV7-9|TRBJ1-1|13|NA|NA
CASSQPGTAEAFF
TGTGCCAGCAGCCAGCCGGGTACGGCTGAAGCTTTCTTT
>TRBV9|TRBJ2-3|15|TRBD1|once
CASSGRDRASDTQYF
TGTGCCAGCAGCGGCCGGGACAGGGCCTCAGATACGCAGTATTTT
>TRBV9|TRBJ1-4|14|NA|NA
CASSVQQQNEKLFF
TGTGCCAGCAGCGTCCAACAGCAAAATGAAAAACTGTTTTTT